Included here is one T cell receptor beta chain sequence, with context. Its antigen is unidentified. The data were taken from a study of radiotherapy plus CTLA-4 blockade in lung cancer. Study results and limitations: Subsequent to radiotherapy plus ipilimumab, tumor-derived TCR clones underwent expansion in blood.

Profiling relied on immunoSEQ multiplex PCR, and the TCRdb table lists in-frame clones only, not all of them. The sample has roughly 93,000 clones, about 81% seen once. The CDR3 consists of 14 residues. The V gene's germline CDR1 is SGHKS and CDR2 YYEKEE (reference sequence). V shed 8 bases and J shed 6 bases, with 17 bases lying between them. Sequences were derived from peripheral blood, sampled from a patient treated with radiotherapy plus ipilimumab. The origin of this receptor is a human donor with non-small cell lung cancer who had a partial response to radiotherapy plus ipilimumab. The chain combines TRBV5-5 with TRBJ2-2; perhaps TRBD2 as D (7 bases). In nucleotides, the CDR3 is TGTGCCAGAAGGGGGGGTATTGCGGCCGGGGAGCTGTTTTTT. It encodes CARRGGIAAGELFF.